This T cell receptor beta chain was observed in a study of blood T cell repertoires in COVID-19. The wider study: Whether acute or convalescent, the COVID-19 samples came from the United States, Italy and Spain. Sample material is recorded as cDNA or gDNA derived from T cells, B-cell-depleted T cells, or PBMCs.

Seattle participants joined during active infection and were tracked over time. As processed by the authors: The authors estimated nucleated cell counts from reference gene primer amplification. Data came from immunoSEQ multiplex PCR; TCRdb stores just in-frame clones and leaves some out. V and J calls and clone size come straight from that table; D and trimming were deduced from the DNA. The sample lists around 130,000 clones, 88% seen once, with roughly 2.5% in the top ten. V lost 5 bases to trimming and J lost 4 bases, with 9 bases between them. The CDR3 has 13 residues. Sequencing used peripheral blood. This rearrangement joins TRBV12-3 or TRBV12-4 to TRBJ1-5, with D possibly matching TRBD1 (6 bases). The sequence was obtained from a human donor with COVID-19, enrolled during active disease. The donor label of this sample is uncertain. Here the CDR3 DNA reads TGTGCCAGCAGTCTTCAGGGGAATCAGCCCCAGCATTTT. Translated, it gives CASSLQGNQPQHF.